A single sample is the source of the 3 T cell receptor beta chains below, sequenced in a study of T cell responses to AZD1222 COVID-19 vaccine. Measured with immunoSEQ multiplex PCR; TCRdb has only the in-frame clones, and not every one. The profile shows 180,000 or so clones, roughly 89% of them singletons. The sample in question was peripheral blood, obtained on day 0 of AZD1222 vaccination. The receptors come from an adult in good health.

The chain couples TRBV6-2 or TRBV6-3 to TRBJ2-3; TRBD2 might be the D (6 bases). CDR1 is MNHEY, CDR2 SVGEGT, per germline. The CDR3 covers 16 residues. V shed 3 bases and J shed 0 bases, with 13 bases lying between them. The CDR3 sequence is CASSYGTATSTDTQYF. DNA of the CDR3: TGTGCCAGCAGTTATGGGACTGCCACTAGCACAGATACGCAGTATTTT.

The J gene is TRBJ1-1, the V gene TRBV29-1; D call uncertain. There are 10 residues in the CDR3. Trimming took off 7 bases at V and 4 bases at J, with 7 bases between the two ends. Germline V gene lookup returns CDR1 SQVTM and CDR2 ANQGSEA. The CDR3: CSAATTEAFF. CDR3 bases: TGCAGCGCAGCCACCACTGAAGCTTTCTTT.

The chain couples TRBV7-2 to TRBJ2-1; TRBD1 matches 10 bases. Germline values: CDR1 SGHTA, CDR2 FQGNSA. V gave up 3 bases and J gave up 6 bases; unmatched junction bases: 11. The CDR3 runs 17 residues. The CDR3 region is CASSFRDRGLRPNEQFF. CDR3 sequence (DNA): TGTGCCAGCAGCTTCCGGGACAGGGGCCTCAGACCCAATGAGCAGTTCTTC. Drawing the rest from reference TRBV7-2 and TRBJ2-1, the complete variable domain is GAGVSQSPSNKVTEKGKDVELRCDPISGHTALYWYRQSLGQGLEFLIYFQGNSAPDKSGLPSDRFSAERTGGSVSTLTIQRTQQEDSAVYLCASSFRDRGLRPNEQFFGPGTRLTVL.